This entry describes one T cell receptor (beta chain). Its antigen is not identified. V shed 0 bases and J shed 2 bases, with 12 bases lying between them. The CDR3 runs 16 residues. The germline V gene encodes CDR1 SGHVS and CDR2 FQNEAQ. This record belongs to a study of OX40 agonist ivuxolimab in advanced cancers. Whole-study context: Dose-escalation patients were diagnosed with hepatocellular carcinoma, melanoma, renal cell cancer or head and neck cancer. Two cutaneous melanoma patients and one hepatocellular carcinoma patient, three in all, had partial responses. With a range of roughly 20 to 85, age averaged 60 years, and 75% to 90% were male. General study results and limits: CD4+ T cells averaged fewer expanded clones than CD8+ T cells.

Sequencing used immunoSEQ multiplex PCR; TCRdb keeps in-frame clones, though not all of them. This repertoire shows about 98,000 clones, 88% found once; its top ten account for over 0.65%. The rearrangement uses TRBV7-8 and TRBJ2-3; D ambiguous. Sequenced here: CD4+ or CD8+ T cells sorted from blood, sampled in a trial of the OX40 agonist ivuxolimab. The origin of this receptor is an adult with an advanced solid tumor such as melanoma, head and neck, liver or kidney cancer. CDR3 loop: CASSLAQARFTDTQYF. CDR3 nucleotide sequence: TGTGCCAGCAGCTTAGCGCAGGCGCGGTTCACAGATACGCAGTATTTT.